Listed below are T cell receptor beta chains from one sample, sequenced in a study of T cells after yellow fever vaccination. Using its own MiXCR run on the 5' RACE reads, TCRdb lists one record per CDR3 protein. The table has some 670,000 distinct CDR3 sequences, roughly 12% seen once; the top ten hold 15%. The material sequenced was PBMCs, taken on the day of the yellow fever booster vaccination. These receptors all stem from a man aged 30-40 years who received the YFV17D yellow fever vaccine. Each CDR3 is given with its conserved first and last residue. The D gene is left open where the match is weak. Expanded clones are given a class, and other clones once, few, many or no size at all.

>.|TRBJ2-1|TRBV5-4|.
TGTGCCAGCAGCTTGGCCTCGGGGCAGGGTCTCTCTAACGAGCAGTTCTTC
CASSLASGQGLSNEQFF
>TRBD2|TRBJ2-1|TRBV5-1|.
TGCGCCAGCAGCTTGGAAGTTCAGCGGGGAGGCAATGAGCAGTTCTTC
CASSLEVQRGGNEQFF
>TRBD1|TRBJ1-1|TRBV4-2|few
TGTGCCAGCAGCCCCGCCGGACAGGGGGCAATTGAAGCTTTCTTT
CASSPAGQGAIEAFF
>TRBD2|TRBJ2-2|TRBV2|.
TGTGCCAGCAGTAGGACTAGCGGGATGATCGCCGGGGAACTGTTTTTT
CASSRTSGMIAGELFF
>.|TRBJ2-2|TRBV10-3|.
TGTGCCATCAGTGATTTGGATGTAACTGACACCGGGGAGCTGTTTTTT
CAISDLDVTDTGELFF
>.|TRBJ1-2|TRBV6-5|.
TGTGCCAGCAGTTCCCCAGCGAATGACTATGGCTACACCTTC
CASSSPANDYGYTF
>.|TRBJ2-3|TRBV4-3|.
TGCGCCAGCAGCCAGCAACAAGGCACAGATACGCAGTATTTT
CASSQQQGTDTQYF
>TRBD2|TRBJ2-5|TRBV20-1|few
TGCAGTGGCGGGCTAGCGGGACCAGAGACCCAGTACTTC
CSGGLAGPETQYF
>.|TRBJ1-1|TRBV5-6|.
TGTGCCAGCAGCTTGGTCGACGACAGGAGGACTGAAGCTTTCTTT
CASSLVDDRRTEAFF
>.|TRBJ2-7|TRBV6-2/TRBV6-3|medium-sized
TGTGCCAGCAGTTACTCTCTCACCCATGAGCAGTACTTC
CASSYSLTHEQYF
>.|TRBJ2-5|TRBV20-1|few
TGCAGTGCTAGACCCGAACAAGGGACCAAAGAGACCCAGTACTTC
CSARPEQGTKETQYF
>.|TRBJ1-6|TRBV20-1|.
TGCAGTGCCTACAGGGAGGCCTATAATTCACCCCTCCACTTT
CSAYREAYNSPLHF
>.|TRBJ2-1|TRBV29-1|few
TGCAGCGTCACAGGGATGGCCTACAATGAGCAGTTCTTC
CSVTGMAYNEQFF
>TRBD2|TRBJ2-7|TRBV3-1|.
TGTGCCAGCAGGGGAAGCGGGAGTATTAACGAGCAGTACTTC
CASRGSGSINEQYF
>.|TRBJ2-7|TRBV7-2|many
TGTGCCAGCAGCTTAGCTCGGGGAATCGAGCAGTACTTC
CASSLARGIEQYF
>TRBD1|TRBJ1-6|TRBV7-6|many
TGTGCCAGCAGCTTAGGGGACAGGGGATCTGGTTTGCCCCTCCACTTT
CASSLGDRGSGLPLHF
>.|TRBJ2-1|TRBV6-5|many
TGTGCCAGCAGTTACTCGAAGTATTGGAATGAGCAGTTCTTC
CASSYSKYWNEQFF
>.|TRBJ2-5|TRBV5-5|.
TGTGCCAGCCTTCTTCTCCCGGGCCGAGAGACCCAGTACTTC
CASLLLPGRETQYF
>.|TRBJ2-7|TRBV5-1|.
TGCGCCAGCAGCTTGTCTACGGTCGCTACCTACGAGCAGTACTTC
CASSLSTVATYEQYF
>TRBD1|TRBJ2-2|TRBV6-1|.
TGTGCCAGCAGCCCCTTCGGGACAGGGGGCGACCGGGAGCTGTTTTTT
CASSPFGTGGDRELFF
>.|TRBJ1-2|TRBV2|.
TGTGCCAGCAGTCTTTCCCACGGCTCTGGCTACACCTTC
CASSLSHGSGYTF
>TRBD2|TRBJ2-7|TRBV12-3/TRBV12-4|few
TGTGCCAGCAGCCCCGGGACTAGAGTTGGGGTGCAGTACTTC
CASSPGTRVGVQYF
>.|TRBJ2-1|TRBV28|many
TGTGCCAGCAGGCTCAGGGGAGGGCCCTACAATGAGCAGTTCTTC
CASRLRGGPYNEQFF
>TRBD1|TRBJ2-5|TRBV12-3/TRBV12-4|.
TGTGCCAGCAGTTTGGGACAGCACCAAGAGACCCAGTACTTC
CASSLGQHQETQYF
>.|TRBJ1-6|TRBV19|few
TGTGCCAGTAGTATGGCACGGGCGGATTCACCCCTCCACTTT
CASSMARADSPLHF
>TRBD1|TRBJ2-4|TRBV28|.
TGTGCCAGCAGTCTAGGACAGGGGCGGAACATTCAGTACTTC
CASSLGQGRNIQYF
>.|TRBJ2-1|TRBV7-9|few
TGTGCCAGCAGCTTAGCGATGACAGCTCAGGTGTTCTTC
CASSLAMTAQVFF
>TRBD2|TRBJ2-7|TRBV9|.
TGTGCCAGCAGCCCCCGACTAGCGGGAGACTCCTACGAGCAGTACTTC
CASSPRLAGDSYEQYF
>.|TRBJ1-1|TRBV30|.
TGTGCCTGGAGTTCTACCCCCCGCGGGACTGAAGCTTTCTTT
CAWSSTPRGTEAFF
>TRBD2|TRBJ2-5|TRBV19|many
TGTGCCAGTAGGACTAGCGGGAGTAGGGAGACCCAGTACTTC
CASRTSGSRETQYF
>.|TRBJ2-1|TRBV4-2|.
TGTGCCAGCAGCCAAGACGGTGAAACGGGAGCCTACAATGAGCAGTTCTTC
CASSQDGETGAYNEQFF
>TRBD2|TRBJ2-2|TRBV9|few
TGTGCCAGCAGCGTAGGGGGACTAGCGGGAGCCGGGGAGCTGTTTTTT
CASSVGGLAGAGELFF
>.|TRBJ1-1|TRBV27|many
TGTGCCAGCAGGACTCAGGGCCGCATGAACACTGAAGCTTTCTTT
CASRTQGRMNTEAFF
>TRBD1|TRBJ2-1|TRBV19|.
TGTGCCACTGGGGACAGGGGGCTGTCCTACAATGAGCAGTTCTTC
CATGDRGLSYNEQFF
>TRBD1|TRBJ2-7|TRBV20-1|few
TGCAGTGCTCAAATACAGGGGGCGCGGTACGAGCAGTACTTC
CSAQIQGARYEQYF
>.|TRBJ2-7|TRBV29-1|few
TGCAGCGTTGCTAGGGACTCGGCCTACGAGCAGTACTTC
CSVARDSAYEQYF
>TRBD2|TRBJ2-3|TRBV4-3|few
TGCGCCAGCAGCCAAAGGCCTAGCGGGAGCATGGGGGATACGCAGTATTTT
CASSQRPSGSMGDTQYF
>.|TRBJ2-2|TRBV5-4|.
TGTGCCAGCAGGAGGTCGGGGGCCGGCGGGGAGCTGTTTTTT
CASRRSGAGGELFF
>TRBD2|TRBJ2-1|TRBV20-1|few
TGCAGTGCTAGAGATCGGTCGGGCGGGAGGGAGCAGTTCTTC
CSARDRSGGREQFF
>.|TRBJ2-7|TRBV4-2|.
TGTGCCAGCACCGAGGGACTGCGTGTCTACGAGCAGTACTTC
CASTEGLRVYEQYF
>TRBD1|TRBJ2-2|TRBV5-1|many
TGCGCCTCAGGACAGGGAGGCGCCGGGGAGCTGTTTTTT
CASGQGGAGELFF
>.|TRBJ2-3|TRBV14|.
TGTGCCAGCAGCCACCCGACGGATTCTCTGACAGATACGCAGTATTTT
CASSHPTDSLTDTQYF
>.|TRBJ2-7|TRBV7-2|.
TGTGCCAGCACCCCTGGGACCCTCTACGAGCAGTACTTC
CASTPGTLYEQYF
>.|TRBJ2-5|TRBV14|few
TGTGCCAGCAGCCAAGATGCCTGGGAGACCCAGTACTTC
CASSQDAWETQYF
>TRBD1|TRBJ2-7|TRBV20-1|.
TGCAGTGCTAGAGGGTATCTAACCGGGACAGAGTCTACGGGGCAGTACTTC
CSARGYLTGTESTGQYF
>.|TRBJ1-1|TRBV12-3/TRBV12-4|.
TGTGCCAGCAGTCGTGAGCTTACTGAAGCTTTCTTT
CASSRELTEAFF
>TRBD1|TRBJ2-7|TRBV5-6|.
TGTGCCAGCAGCTCAGAGGGACAGGAGTCGTCGCAGTACTTC
CASSSEGQESSQYF